The clone carrying this TCR beta chain has only a few counts. Its antigen is currently unknown. Unique molecular identifiers were incorporated into the prepared TCRbeta library. TCRdb reprocessed the PCR reads via MiXCR and lists one record per CDR3 protein. The sample holds about 440,000 distinct CDR3 sequences, over 40% seen once. The sample originates from a study of T-cell reconstitution after alpha-beta-depleted transplantation in children. General study points: By one year post-transplant, T-cell counts and diversity largely arose from T cells that were newly produced. The origin of high day-60 TCRbeta diversity in some patients lay in surviving recipient T cells and thymic progenitors.

The sample here was PBMCs, taken before TCRalphabeta/CD19-depleted stem cell transplant. The TCR sequence derives from a girl between 2 and 10 years old with aplastic anemia, due to receive a stem cell transplant.

Here the CDR3 DNA reads TGTGCCAGCCGACCCGGACTAGCGGACACAGATACGCAGTATTTT. As protein: CASRPGLADTDTQYF. This chain links TRBV6-1 with TRBJ2-3; TRBD2 aligns across 10 bases. J lost 2 bases, V lost 8 bases, and 7 bases had no gene match. Germline CDR1 reads MNHNS; CDR2 reads SASEGT. The CDR3 sequence is 15 residues long.